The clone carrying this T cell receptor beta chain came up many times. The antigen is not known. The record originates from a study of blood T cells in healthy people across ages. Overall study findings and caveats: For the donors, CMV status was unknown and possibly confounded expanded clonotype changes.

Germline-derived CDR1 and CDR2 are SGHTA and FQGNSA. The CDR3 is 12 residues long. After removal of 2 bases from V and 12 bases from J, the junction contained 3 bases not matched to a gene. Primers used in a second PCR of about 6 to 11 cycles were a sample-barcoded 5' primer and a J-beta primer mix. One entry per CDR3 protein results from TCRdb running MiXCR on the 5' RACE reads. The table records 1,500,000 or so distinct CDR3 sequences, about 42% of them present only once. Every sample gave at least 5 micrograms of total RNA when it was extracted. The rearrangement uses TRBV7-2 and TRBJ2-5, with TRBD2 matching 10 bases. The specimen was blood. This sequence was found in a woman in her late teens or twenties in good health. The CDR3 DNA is TGTGCCAGCAGCTTACTAGCGGGGGCCAAGTACTTC. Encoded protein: CASSLLAGAKYF.